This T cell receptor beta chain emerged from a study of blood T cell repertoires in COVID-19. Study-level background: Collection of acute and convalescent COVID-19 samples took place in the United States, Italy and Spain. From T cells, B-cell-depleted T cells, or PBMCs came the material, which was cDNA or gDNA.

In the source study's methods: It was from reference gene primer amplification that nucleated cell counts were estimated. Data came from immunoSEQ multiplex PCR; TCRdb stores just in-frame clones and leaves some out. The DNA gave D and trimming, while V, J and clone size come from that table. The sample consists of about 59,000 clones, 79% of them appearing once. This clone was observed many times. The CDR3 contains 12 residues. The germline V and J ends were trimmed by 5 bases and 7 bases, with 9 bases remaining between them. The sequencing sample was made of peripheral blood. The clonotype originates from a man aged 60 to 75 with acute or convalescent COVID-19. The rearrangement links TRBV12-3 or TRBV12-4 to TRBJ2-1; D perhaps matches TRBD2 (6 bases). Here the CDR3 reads CASSAGRNEQFF. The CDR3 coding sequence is TGTGCCAGCAGTGCGGGACGGAATGAGCAGTTCTTC.